This T cell receptor beta chain was found in a study of CD8 T cells in Susac syndrome. cDNA came from around 0.5 to 1 ug RNA primed by random hexamers. The CDR3 of TCR beta was amplified by immunoSEQ multiplex PCR across 54 Vbeta and 13 Jbeta. MiXCR was run by TCRdb on the immunoSEQ multiplex PCR reads, yielding one entry per CDR3 protein. The sample yields 130,000 or so distinct CDR3 sequences, 75% to 90% seen once. This CDR3 has 13 residues. V was pared by 1 base and J by 8 bases, with 11 bases between. Germline V gene data show CDR1 as SEHNR and CDR2 as FQNEAQ (reference sequence). TCR beta sequencing was performed on blood CD8+ and CD4+ T cells. The multiple sclerosis controls were treatment-naive patients with relapsing-remitting disease that was stable or active. Negative isolation yielded CD8+ and CD4+ T cells; FACS enriched TEMRA cells.

The receptor was isolated from a human donor with multiple sclerosis. Sequencing was carried out using CD8+ T cells from PBMCs. The chain couples TRBV7-9 to TRBJ1-2; D gene ambiguous. In DNA, the CDR3 is TGTGCCAGCAGCTTAGTGCAGGAGGCGGGCTACACCTTC. It yields the protein CASSLVQEAGYTF.